This TCR beta chain was retrieved from a study of STAT5B mutations in CD4+ large granular lymphocyte leukemia. Germline CDR1 is SGHTA and CDR2 is FQGNSA. This CDR3 is 15 amino acids long. The V segment lost 1 base and the J segment 4 bases; nucleotides outside the gene matches: 5. Assay used: immunoSEQ multiplex PCR; TCRdb lists only in-frame clones, some missing. Here the sample spans over 20,000 clones, about 86% being singletons. This TCR came from a human donor in good health. Sequencing used CD4+ T cells from blood buffy coats. The V call is TRBV7-2, the J call TRBJ2-5, with 8 positions matching TRBD2. This chain's CDR3 is CASSLVSLAGETQYF. Written as DNA, the CDR3 is TGTGCCAGCAGCTTAGTTTCCCTAGCGGGAGAGACCCAGTACTTC.